These 17 T cell receptor beta chains were sequenced from one sample in a study of shared clonotypes between healthy human individuals. Sequenced by immunoSEQ multiplex PCR; TCRdb stores in-frame clones only, minus some. Of millions of clones detected, roughly 94% appear once; the ten largest clones hold under 0.15%. Sequencing was done on a sample of naive CD4+ T cells sorted from blood. Specified subset: CD45RA+ positively selected. The receptors here all came from a man between 18 and 35 years old in good health.

The genes are TRBV5-6 and TRBJ1-6; D possibly corresponds to TRBD1 (5 bases). CDR1 and CDR2 (germline): SGHDT, YYEEEE. The CDR3 loop spans 14 amino acids. Between the trimmed V and J ends, which lost 1 base and 10 bases, there was a span of 12 bases. In DNA, the CDR3 is TGTGCCAGCAGCTTGCAAGGGGTAGAATCACCCCTCCACTTT. Amino acid sequence: CASSLQGVESPLHF.

The genes are TRBV10-3 and TRBJ2-1; TRBD2 agrees at 8 bases. Germline V gene sequence: CDR1 ENHRY, CDR2 SYGVKD. The V segment lost 6 bases and the J segment 2 bases; nucleotides outside the gene matches: 3. The CDR3 contains 14 residues. The CDR3 bases are TGTGCCATCAGACCGGGACTAGCCTACAATGAGCAGTTCTTC. Its translation: CAIRPGLAYNEQFF.

The rearrangement joins TRBV5-1 to TRBJ2-5, with D possibly being TRBD1 (5 bases). Germline lookup yields CDR1 SGHRS and CDR2 YFSETQ. This CDR3 is 16 amino acids long. The ends were cut back, 0 bases at V and 5 bases at J, with 17 bases in the middle. The CDR3 is CASSLVQAGPAETQYF. The CDR3 coding sequence is TGCGCCAGCAGCTTGGTACAGGCAGGCCCTGCGGAGACCCAGTACTTC.

The chain combines TRBV30 with TRBJ1-1; 10 nucleotides align to TRBD1. The V segment lost 3 bases and the J segment 4 bases; nucleotides outside the gene matches: 5. The germline V gene encodes CDR1 GTSNPN and CDR2 SVGIG (reference sequence). The CDR3 spans 14 residues. CDR3 coding DNA: TGTGCCTGGAGGTTGGACAGGGGGGTCACTGAAGCTTTCTTT. Protein product: CAWRLDRGVTEAFF.

The genes are TRBV5-1 and TRBJ1-5, with D tentatively TRBD1 (6 bases). The CDR3 has 14 residues. The V and J ends lost 4 bases and 7 bases respectively, with 15 bases between them. Germline V gene data show CDR1 as SGHRS and CDR2 as YFSETQ. CDR3 coding DNA: TGCGCCAGCAGCCCGGAGGGGGTCCGGCAGCCCCAGCATTTT. Its protein is CASSPEGVRQPQHF.

This chain links TRBV5-1 with TRBJ1-1, with 7 bases aligning to TRBD1. Germline V gene sequence: CDR1 SGHRS, CDR2 YFSETQ. The CDR3 is made up of 14 amino acids. Trimming removed 4 bases from V and 1 base from J; junction bases left unmatched: 4. CDR3 nucleotides: TGCGCCAGCAGCGGGGGACAGAGGAACACTGAAGCTTTCTTT. It translates to CASSGGQRNTEAFF.

V and J are TRBV7-8 and TRBJ2-1, with TRBD2 identical over 7 bases. After removal of 4 bases from V and 8 bases from J, the junction contained 14 bases not matched to a gene. Germline loops: CDR1 SGHVS, CDR2 FQNEAQ. There are 16 residues in the CDR3. CDR3 DNA sequence: TGTGCCAGCAGCTCTTTACTAGCGACCCTAGGGGATGAGCAGTTCTTC. Translating it yields CASSSLLATLGDEQFF.

The chain has TRBV6-5 and TRBJ2-2; D not certain. Germline V gives CDR1 MNHEY, CDR2 SVGAGI. Trimming took 3 bases from V and 0 from J, leaving 5 bases between them. The CDR3 spans 14 residues. The CDR3 DNA reads as TGTGCCAGCAGTTATATCACGAACACCGGGGAGCTGTTTTTT. Translating it yields CASSYITNTGELFF.

The chain links TRBV14 to TRBJ2-7, with TRBD2 matching over 12 bases. This CDR3 is 16 amino acids long. V lost 1 base, J lost 3 bases, and 4 bases stayed unmatched. Germline assignment: CDR1 SGHDN and CDR2 FVKESK. CDR3: CASSQGRLAGVYEQYF. The CDR3 region has the DNA TGTGCCAGCAGCCAAGGCCGACTAGCGGGAGTCTACGAGCAGTACTTC.

The genes are TRBV7-9 and TRBJ2-1; D uncertain. Germline V gene data show CDR1 as SEHNR and CDR2 as FQNEAQ (reference sequence). CDR3 length equals 12 residues. Trimming removed 2 bases from V and 5 bases from J, with 4 bases in between. The CDR3 sequence is CASSLPDNEQFF. Here the CDR3 DNA reads TGTGCCAGCAGCTTACCTGACAATGAGCAGTTCTTC. Variable domain in full (rest from reference TRBV7-9 and TRBJ2-1): DTGVSQNPRHKITKRGQNVTFRCDPISEHNRLYWYRQTLGQGPEFLTYFQNEAQLEKSRLLSDRFSAERPKGSFSTLEIQRTEQGDSAMYLCASSLPDNEQFFGPGTRLTVL.

The CDR3 DNA sequence: TGTGCCAGCAGCCCTCCTAGGGAGGTCTGGACAGATACGCAGTATTTT. This translates into CASSPPREVWTDTQYF. The genes are TRBV7-3 and TRBJ2-3; D might be TRBD2 (6 bases). From germline, CDR1 is SGHTA and CDR2 FQGTGA. V was cut by 5 bases and J by 3 bases, with 18 bases left in between. This CDR3 spans 16 amino acids.

CDR3 nucleotides: TGTGCCAGCAGTGGACAGGAAGGGAGGACTGAAGCTTTCTTT. This codes for CASSGQEGRTEAFF. The genes are TRBV6-1 and TRBJ1-1, with D perhaps TRBD1 (6 bases). The germline V gene encodes CDR1 MNHNS and CDR2 SASEGT. This CDR3 has 14 residues. V lost 4 bases to trimming and J lost 5 bases, with 14 bases between them.

V gene TRBV11-3 combines with J gene TRBJ2-1; D is undetermined. Trimming removed 1 base at V and 7 bases at J, with 11 bases between. The CDR3 spans 14 residues. The germline gives CDR1 SGHNT, CDR2 YENEEA. CDR3 coding DNA: TGTGCCAGCAGCTTAGGTGACTTGAGGAATGAGCAGTTCTTC. It yields the protein CASSLGDLRNEQFF.

About this clone: The sample contains more than one DNA sequence encoding this CDR3. V gene TRBV4-1 combines with J gene TRBJ2-7; the D gene is possibly TRBD1 (5 bases). This CDR3 region has 15 residues. V was trimmed by 1 base and J by 0 bases, leaving 10 bases between them. Germline values: CDR1 MGHRA, CDR2 YSYEKL. For the CDR3, the DNA is TGCGCCAGCAGCCAAGGGGGCTCTAGCTCCTACGAGCAGTACTTC. Translating gives CASSQGGSSSYEQYF.

This rearrangement joins TRBV27 to TRBJ2-1; D call uncertain. The CDR3 contains 14 residues. Germline V CDR1 and CDR2: MNHEY, SMNVEV (reference sequence). V shed 4 bases and J shed 2 bases, with 9 bases lying between them. Written as DNA, the CDR3 is TGTGCCAGCAGTTCCTACCCGCCCTACAATGAGCAGTTCTTC. Translation: CASSSYPPYNEQFF.

This clone was seen only once. This chain uses TRBV9 with TRBJ2-1; no definite D call. CDR1 is SGDLS and CDR2 is YYNGEE in the germline V gene. This CDR3 is built from 11 residues. Trimming shortened V by 1 base and J by 8 bases, and 4 bases separated the two germline ends. DNA for the CDR3: TGTGCCAGCAGCGTAAGCCATGAGCAGTTCTTC. This codes for CASSVSHEQFF.

The chain combines TRBV18 with TRBJ1-1; 11 bases line up with TRBD1. Germline V CDR1 and CDR2: KGHSH, LQKENI. This CDR3 is built from 16 residues. The V segment lost 6 bases and the J segment 0 bases; nucleotides outside the gene matches: 6. The CDR3 sequence is CASSRTGGTMNTEAFF. The CDR3 nucleotides are TGTGCCAGCTCTCGGACAGGGGGCACGATGAACACTGAAGCTTTCTTT.